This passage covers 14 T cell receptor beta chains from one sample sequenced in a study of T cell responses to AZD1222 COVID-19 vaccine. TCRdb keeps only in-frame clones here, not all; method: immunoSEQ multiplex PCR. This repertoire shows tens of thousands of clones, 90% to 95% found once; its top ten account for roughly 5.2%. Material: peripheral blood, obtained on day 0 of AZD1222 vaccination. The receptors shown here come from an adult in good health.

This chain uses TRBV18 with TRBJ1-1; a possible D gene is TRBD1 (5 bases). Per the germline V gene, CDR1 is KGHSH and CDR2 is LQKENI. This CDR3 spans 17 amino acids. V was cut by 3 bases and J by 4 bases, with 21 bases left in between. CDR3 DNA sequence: TGTGCCAGCTCACCTAGCATCTGGGCCGGGGCGAGCACTGAAGCTTTCTTT. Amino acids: CASSPSIWAGASTEAFF.

The DNA for the CDR3 is TGTGCCAGCAGTTTAAACAGGCCCTACGAGCAGTACTTC. It is translated as CASSLNRPYEQYF. The chain links TRBV12-3 or TRBV12-4 to TRBJ2-7, with D perhaps matching TRBD1 (5 bases). This CDR3 comprises 13 residues. The V end was cut by 2 bases, the J end by 2 bases, with 7 bases between.

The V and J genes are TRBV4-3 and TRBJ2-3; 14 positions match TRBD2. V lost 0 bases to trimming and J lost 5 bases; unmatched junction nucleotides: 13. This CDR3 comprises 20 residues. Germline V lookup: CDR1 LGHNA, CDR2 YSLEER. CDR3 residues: CASSQDAPGTSGGLEDTQYF. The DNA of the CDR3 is TGCGCCAGCAGCCAAGATGCCCCCGGGACTAGCGGGGGACTGGAAGATACGCAGTATTTT.

CDR3 sequence reads: CAIKPQGASDYGYTF. CDR3 sequence (DNA): TGTGCCATCAAACCACAGGGGGCGTCGGACTATGGCTACACCTTC. The chain has TRBV10-3 and TRBJ1-2; 9 bases line up with TRBD1. With V trimmed by 7 bases and J by 3 bases, 9 bases remained unmatched. This CDR3 is 15 amino acids long. CDR1 and CDR2 from the germline V gene are ENHRY and SYGVKD.

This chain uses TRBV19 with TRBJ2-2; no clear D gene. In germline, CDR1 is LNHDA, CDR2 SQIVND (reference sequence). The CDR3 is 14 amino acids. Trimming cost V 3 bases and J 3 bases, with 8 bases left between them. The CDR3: CASSMTGYTGELFF. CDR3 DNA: TGTGCCAGTAGTATGACCGGGTACACCGGGGAGCTGTTTTTT.

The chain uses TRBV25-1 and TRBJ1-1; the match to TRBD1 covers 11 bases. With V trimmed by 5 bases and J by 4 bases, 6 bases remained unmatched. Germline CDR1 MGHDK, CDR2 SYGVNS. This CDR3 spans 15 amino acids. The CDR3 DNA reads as TGTGCCAGCAGTTTTAGGACAGGGGGCTTCACTGAAGCTTTCTTT. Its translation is CASSFRTGGFTEAFF.

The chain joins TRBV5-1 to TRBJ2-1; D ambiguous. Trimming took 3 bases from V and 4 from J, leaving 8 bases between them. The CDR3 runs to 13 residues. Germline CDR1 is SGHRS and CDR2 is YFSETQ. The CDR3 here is CASSSNTYNEQFF. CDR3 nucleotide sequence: TGCGCCAGCAGCTCAAACACGTACAATGAGCAGTTCTTC.

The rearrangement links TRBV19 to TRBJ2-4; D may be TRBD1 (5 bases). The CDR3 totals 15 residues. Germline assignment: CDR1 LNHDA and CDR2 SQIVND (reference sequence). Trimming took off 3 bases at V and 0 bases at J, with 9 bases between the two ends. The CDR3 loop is CASSIPTVAKNIQYF. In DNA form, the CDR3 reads TGTGCCAGTAGTATCCCGACAGTAGCCAAAAACATTCAGTACTTC.

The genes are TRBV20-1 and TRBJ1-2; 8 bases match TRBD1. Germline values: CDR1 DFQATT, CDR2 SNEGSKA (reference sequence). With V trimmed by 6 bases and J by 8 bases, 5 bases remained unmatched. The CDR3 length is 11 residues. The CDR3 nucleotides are TGCAGTGCACCAACAGGGGGAGGCTACACCTTC. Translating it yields CSAPTGGGYTF.

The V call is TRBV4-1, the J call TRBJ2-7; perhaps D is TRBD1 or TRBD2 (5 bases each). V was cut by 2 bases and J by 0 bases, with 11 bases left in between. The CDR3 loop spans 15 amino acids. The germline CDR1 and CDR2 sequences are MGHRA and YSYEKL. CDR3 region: CASSQPPGPSYEQYF. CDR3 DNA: TGCGCCAGCAGCCAACCACCGGGACCCTCCTACGAGCAGTACTTC.

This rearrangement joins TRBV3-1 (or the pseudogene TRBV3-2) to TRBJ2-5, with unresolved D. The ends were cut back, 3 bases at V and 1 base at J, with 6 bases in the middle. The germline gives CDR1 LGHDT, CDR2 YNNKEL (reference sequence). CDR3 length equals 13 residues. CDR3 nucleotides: TGTGCCAGCAGCCATAGTAGCCAAGAGACCCAGTACTTC. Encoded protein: CASSHSSQETQYF.

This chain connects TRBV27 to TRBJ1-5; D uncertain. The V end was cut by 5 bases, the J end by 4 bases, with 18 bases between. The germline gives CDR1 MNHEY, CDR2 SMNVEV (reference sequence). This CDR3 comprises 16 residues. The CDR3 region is CASSPRAESWNQPQHF. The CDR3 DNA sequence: TGTGCCAGCAGTCCCCGGGCAGAGTCGTGGAATCAGCCCCAGCATTTT.

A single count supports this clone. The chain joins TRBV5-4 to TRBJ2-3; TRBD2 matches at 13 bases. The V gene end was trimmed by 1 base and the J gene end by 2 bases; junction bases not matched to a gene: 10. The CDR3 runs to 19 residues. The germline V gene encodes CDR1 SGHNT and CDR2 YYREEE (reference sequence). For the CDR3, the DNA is TGTGCCAGCAGCTTGAGCCCTAGACTAGCGGGGGGCCACACAGATACGCAGTATTTT. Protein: CASSLSPRLAGGHTDTQYF.

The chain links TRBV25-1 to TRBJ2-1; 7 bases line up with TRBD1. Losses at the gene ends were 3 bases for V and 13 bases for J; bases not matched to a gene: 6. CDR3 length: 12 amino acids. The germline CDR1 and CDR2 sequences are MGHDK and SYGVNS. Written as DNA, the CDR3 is TGTGCCAGCAGTGATCGACAGGGTTTACAGTTCTTC. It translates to CASSDRQGLQFF. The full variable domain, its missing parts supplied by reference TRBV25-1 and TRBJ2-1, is EADIYQTPRYLVIGTGKKITLECSQTMGHDKMYWYQQDPGMELHLIHYSYGVNSTEKGDLSSESTVSRIRTEHFPLTLESARPSHTSQYLCASSDRQGLQFFGPGTRLTVL.